The source of this T cell receptor beta chain is a study of post-analysis software for immune sequencing data. Findings and limits, study-wide: Five or six TRBV segments were significantly more frequent in patients than in controls. TRBV5-6, TRBV5-1 and TRBV20-1 were among these segments.

V was pared by 3 bases and J by 8 bases, with 19 bases of the junction left unmatched. CDR3 size: 18 residues. Germline loops: CDR1 LGHNT, CDR2 FRNRAP. Comment on this clonotype: Antigen unknown.

Unique molecular identifiers had been added to the TCR beta cDNA libraries. There were about 0.85 to 11 million T cells, and about 540,000 cDNA molecules came from them. In TCRdb, the PCR reads were re-called with MiXCR into one record per CDR3 protein. The sample has approximately 770,000 distinct CDR3 sequences; around 46% are singletons. The TCR originated in a girl aged 5 to 17 with multiple sclerosis. V gene TRBV12-5 combines with J gene TRBJ1-2; 9 bases map to TRBD1. Sequencing input: blood. CDR3 in amino acids: CASGFTPTEDRGLEGYTF. CDR3 in DNA: TGTGCTAGTGGTTTCACCCCTACCGAGGACAGGGGTTTAGAGGGCTACACCTTC.